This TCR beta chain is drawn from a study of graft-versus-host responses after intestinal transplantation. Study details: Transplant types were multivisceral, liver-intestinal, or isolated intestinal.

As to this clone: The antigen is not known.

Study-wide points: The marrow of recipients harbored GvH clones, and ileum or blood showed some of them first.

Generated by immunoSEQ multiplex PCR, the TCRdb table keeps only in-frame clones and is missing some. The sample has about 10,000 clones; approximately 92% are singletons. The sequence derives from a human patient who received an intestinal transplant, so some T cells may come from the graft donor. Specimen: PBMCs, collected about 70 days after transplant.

This CDR3 reads CASSKLDSSTDTQYF. The CDR3 nucleotides are TGTGCCAGCAGTAAACTGGATTCTAGCACAGATACGCAGTATTTT. The chain recombines TRBV6-5 with TRBJ2-3; D not certain. CDR1 MNHEY and CDR2 SVGAGI come from the germline V gene. This CDR3 spans 15 amino acids. The germline V and J ends were trimmed by 5 bases and 0 bases, with 12 bases remaining between them.